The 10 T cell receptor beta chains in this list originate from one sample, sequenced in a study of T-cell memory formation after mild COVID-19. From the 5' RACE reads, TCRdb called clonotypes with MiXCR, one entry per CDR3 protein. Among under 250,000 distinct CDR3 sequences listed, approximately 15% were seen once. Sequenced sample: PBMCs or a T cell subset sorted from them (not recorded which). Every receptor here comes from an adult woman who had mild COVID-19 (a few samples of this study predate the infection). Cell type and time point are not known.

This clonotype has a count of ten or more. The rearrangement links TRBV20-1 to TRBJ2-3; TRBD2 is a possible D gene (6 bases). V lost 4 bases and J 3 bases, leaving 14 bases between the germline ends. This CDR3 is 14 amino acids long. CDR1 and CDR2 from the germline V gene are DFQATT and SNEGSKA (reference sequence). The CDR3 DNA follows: TGCAGTGCTACTACCCTTCGGGAGACAGATACGCAGTATTTT. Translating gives CSATTLRETDTQYF.

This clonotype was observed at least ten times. The CDR3 loop reads CASSLAGQGGETQYF. DNA for the CDR3: TGCGCCAGCAGCTTGGCGGGACAGGGCGGAGAGACCCAGTACTTC. The rearrangement joins TRBV5-1 to TRBJ2-5, with 9 bases matching TRBD1. The CDR3 runs 15 residues. Unmatched junction bases numbered 4, after V lost 0 bases and J lost 4 bases. CDR1 and CDR2 from the germline V gene are SGHRS and YFSETQ.

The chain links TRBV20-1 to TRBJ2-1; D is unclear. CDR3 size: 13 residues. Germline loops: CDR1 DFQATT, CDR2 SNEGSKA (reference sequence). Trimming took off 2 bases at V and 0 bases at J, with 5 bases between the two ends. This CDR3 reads CSARWHSYNEQFF. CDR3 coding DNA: TGCAGTGCTAGATGGCACTCCTACAATGAGCAGTTCTTC.

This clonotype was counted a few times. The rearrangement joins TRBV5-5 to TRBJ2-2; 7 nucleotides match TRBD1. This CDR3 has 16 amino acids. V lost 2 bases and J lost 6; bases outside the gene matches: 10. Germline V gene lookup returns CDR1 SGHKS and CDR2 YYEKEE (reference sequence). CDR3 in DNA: TGTGCCAGCAGCTTTACCACAGGGGTAGGGGCCGGGGAGCTGTTTTTT. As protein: CASSFTTGVGAGELFF.

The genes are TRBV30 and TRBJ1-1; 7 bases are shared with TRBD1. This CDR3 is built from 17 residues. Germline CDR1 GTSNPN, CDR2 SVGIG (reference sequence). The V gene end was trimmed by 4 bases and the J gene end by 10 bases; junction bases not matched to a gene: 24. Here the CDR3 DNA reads TGTGCCTGGACCCTCCCCCCCTCGAGGGGCAGGGGGAGTAGAGCTTTCTTT. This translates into CAWTLPPSRGRGSRAFF.

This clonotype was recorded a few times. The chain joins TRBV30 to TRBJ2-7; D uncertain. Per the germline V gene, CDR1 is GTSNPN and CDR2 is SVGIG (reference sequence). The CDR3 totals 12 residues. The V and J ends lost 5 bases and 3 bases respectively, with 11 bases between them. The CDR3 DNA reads TGTGCCTGGGGTGGCCCCGGCTACGAGCAGTACTTC. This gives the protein CAWGGPGYEQYF.

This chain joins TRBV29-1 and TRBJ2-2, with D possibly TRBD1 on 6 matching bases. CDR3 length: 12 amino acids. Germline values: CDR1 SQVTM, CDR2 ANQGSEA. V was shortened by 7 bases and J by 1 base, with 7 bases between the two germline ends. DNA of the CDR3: TGCAGCGGGACAGAGAACACCGGGGAGCTGTTTTTT. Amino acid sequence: CSGTENTGELFF.

CDR3 nucleotides: TGTGCCAGCAGCGCGCACGGGGACAAAATAGCGGGGGGCCCGATAAATGAGCAGTTCTTC. Residues: CASSAHGDKIAGGPINEQFF. The rearrangement uses TRBV9 and TRBJ2-1; 10 bases line up with TRBD2. The CDR3 runs to 20 residues. Looked up from germline, CDR1 is SGDLS and CDR2 is YYNGEE. V trimming: 3 bases; J trimming: 7 bases; junction bases outside the gene matches: 22.

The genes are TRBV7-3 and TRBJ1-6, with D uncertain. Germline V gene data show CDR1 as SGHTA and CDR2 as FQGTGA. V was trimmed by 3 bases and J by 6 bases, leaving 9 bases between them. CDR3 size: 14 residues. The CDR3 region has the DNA TGTGCCAGCAGCTTGTTTGCATCTAATTCACCCCTCCACTTT. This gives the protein CASSLFASNSPLHF.

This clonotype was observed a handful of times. The CDR3 spells CGLRGGRTEAFF. The CDR3 coding sequence is TGCGGCCTAAGGGGGGGAAGAACTGAAGCTTTCTTT. The chain recombines TRBV20-1 with TRBJ1-1; D is possibly TRBD1 (6 bases). The CDR3 totals 12 residues. Germline V gene sequence: CDR1 DFQATT, CDR2 SNEGSKA (reference sequence).